This T cell receptor beta chain was sequenced during a study of blood T cells in healthy people across ages. Study observations and caveats: Naive CD4+ cells and diversity were both higher in long-lived donors than in aged donors. Diversity figures based on one million T cells were deemed too low.

Unmatched junction bases numbered 10, after V lost 6 bases and J lost 2 bases. Per the germline V gene, CDR1 is ENHRY and CDR2 is SYGVKD. The CDR3 extends over 15 amino acids. Next came a second PCR, run for about 7 to 12 cycles, which used a sample-barcoded 5' primer along with a J-beta primer mix. Each of the cDNA molecules was tagged by a template-switch adaptor with 12 random nucleotides. A minimum of 2.5 million CDR3-containing paired-end reads was obtained for each sample. MiXCR, applied by TCRdb to the 5' RACE reads, yields one record per CDR3 protein. The sample carries 650,000 or so distinct CDR3 sequences, about 51% recorded once. Comments on this clonotype: Antigen specificity is unknown.

This clonotype originated in a woman older than 75 in good health. The V call is TRBV10-3, the J call TRBJ2-7, with 7 bases fitting TRBD2. Material for sequencing was blood. The CDR3 nucleotides read TGTGCCATCAGGGGGGGGACCGGGACCACCTACGAGCAGTACTTC. This sequence encodes CAIRGGTGTTYEQYF.